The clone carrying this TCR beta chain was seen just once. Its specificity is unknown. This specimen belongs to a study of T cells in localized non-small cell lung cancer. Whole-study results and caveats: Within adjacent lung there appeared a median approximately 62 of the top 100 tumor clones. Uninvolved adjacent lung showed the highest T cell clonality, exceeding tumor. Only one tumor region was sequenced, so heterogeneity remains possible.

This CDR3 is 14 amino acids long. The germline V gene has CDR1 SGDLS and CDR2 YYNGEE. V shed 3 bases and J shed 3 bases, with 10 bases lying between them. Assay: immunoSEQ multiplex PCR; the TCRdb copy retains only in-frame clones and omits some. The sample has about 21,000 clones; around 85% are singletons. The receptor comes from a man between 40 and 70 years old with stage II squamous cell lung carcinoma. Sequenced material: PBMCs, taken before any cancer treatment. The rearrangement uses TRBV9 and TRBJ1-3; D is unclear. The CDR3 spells CASSGTLGGNTIYF. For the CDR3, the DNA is TGTGCCAGCAGCGGTACTTTGGGTGGAAACACCATATATTTT.